A selection of T cell receptor beta chains follows, all from one sample in a study of T-cell reconstitution after alpha-beta-depleted transplantation in children. One entry per CDR3 protein, called by TCRdb with MiXCR from the PCR reads. The repertoire holds approximately 490,000 distinct CDR3 sequences, with about 11% as singletons. The specimen comprised PBMCs, sampled before TCRalphabeta/CD19-depleted stem cell transplant. These receptors came from a child aged 2-15 years with inherited bone marrow failure, due to receive a stem cell transplant. Each CDR3 is given with its conserved first and last residue. The D gene is left open where the match is weak. Part of the rows lack a size; the others show once, few, many or a class for expanded clones.

many	-	TRBJ2-7	TRBV29-1	CSVEGNRDYEQYF	TGCAGCGTTGAAGGGAACAGGGATTACGAGCAGTACTTC
-	TRBD1	TRBJ2-7	TRBV29-1	CSVLRDRGPYEQYF	TGCAGCGTGCTCAGGGACAGGGGACCCTACGAGCAGTACTTC
few	TRBD2	TRBJ2-7	TRBV5-5	CASSSPGVAGTSYEQYF	TGTGCCAGCAGCTCCCCAGGTGTAGCGGGAACATCGTACGAGCAGTACTTC
many	-	TRBJ1-4	TRBV7-8	CASSLAGTLGEKLFF	TGTGCCAGCAGCTTAGCGGGCACGTTGGGTGAAAAACTGTTTTTT
few	-	TRBJ2-1	TRBV21-1	CASSKVSSNEQFF	TGTGCCAGCAGCAAAGTTAGTTCCAATGAGCAGTTCTTC
-	TRBD2	TRBJ2-1	TRBV29-1	CSVATRWTSGGVISYNEQFF	TGCAGCGTAGCAACCCGATGGACTAGCGGGGGAGTTATTTCCTACAATGAGCAGTTCTTC
many	TRBD1	TRBJ2-3	TRBV29-1	CSVARQGTTDTQYF	TGCAGCGTTGCGAGACAGGGGACCACAGATACGCAGTATTTT
many	TRBD2	TRBJ2-1	TRBV2	CASSFSRASGSREQFF	TGTGCCAGCAGTTTTAGTCGGGCTAGCGGGAGCCGGGAGCAGTTCTTC
many	TRBD2	TRBJ2-1	TRBV4-3	CASSQDRASGRNEQFF	TGCGCCAGCAGCCAAGATCGGGCTAGCGGGAGGAATGAGCAGTTCTTC
many	TRBD2	TRBJ2-1	TRBV20-1	CSASSAGGWQNNEQFF	TGCAGTGCTAGCTCTGCGGGAGGATGGCAAAACAATGAGCAGTTCTTC
many	-	TRBJ2-2	TRBV12-3/TRBV12-4	CASSLARKGTGELFF	TGTGCCAGCAGTTTAGCGCGGAAGGGCACCGGGGAGCTGTTTTTT
many	TRBD2	TRBJ2-1	TRBV5-1	CASSSPSGSSYNEQFF	TGCGCCAGCAGCTCTCCTAGCGGGAGCTCCTACAATGAGCAGTTCTTC
-	-	TRBJ2-2	TRBV20-1	CSARGRGGELFF	TGCAGTGCTAGAGGGCGGGGCGGGGAGCTGTTTTTT
many	TRBD2	TRBJ2-1	TRBV29-1	CSVGLAGGRYNEQFF	TGCAGCGTAGGACTAGCGGGAGGGCGGTACAATGAGCAGTTCTTC
many	TRBD1	TRBJ2-7	TRBV7-2	CASSLFGQGYEQYF	TGTGCCAGCAGCTTATTCGGACAGGGCTACGAGCAGTACTTC
many	-	TRBJ1-5	TRBV20-1	CSARRAGNNQPQHF	TGCAGTGCTAGGAGGGCGGGGAACAATCAGCCCCAGCATTTT
many	TRBD2	TRBJ2-7	TRBV29-1	CSGYGASGSVEQYF	TGCAGCGGCTATGGGGCTAGCGGGAGTGTCGAGCAGTACTTC
-	TRBD1	TRBJ1-1	TRBV30	CAWTNRGSGTEAFF	TGTGCCTGGACGAACAGGGGTTCGGGCACTGAAGCTTTCTTT
few	-	TRBJ1-1	TRBV20-1	CSARDPGWPGLEYTEAFF	TGCAGTGCTAGAGATCCGGGATGGCCAGGGCTCGAGTACACTGAAGCTTTCTTT
many	-	TRBJ1-5	TRBV5-1	CASSLVGGPNQPQHF	TGCGCCAGCAGCTTGGTGGGGGGCCCCAATCAGCCCCAGCATTTT
-	TRBD1	TRBJ2-7	TRBV28	CASSLSDRGSYEQYF	TGTGCCAGCAGCCTAAGCGACAGGGGTTCCTACGAGCAGTACTTC
few	TRBD1	TRBJ2-5	TRBV29-1	CSVNRGQETQYF	TGCAGCGTCAACAGGGGCCAAGAGACCCAGTACTTC
few	-	TRBJ2-1	TRBV5-4	CASSLVGTRDNEQFF	TGTGCCAGCAGCTTGGTTGGGACACGAGACAATGAGCAGTTCTTC
few	TRBD2	TRBJ2-1	TRBV19	CASSIDRQRGYNEQFF	TGTGCCAGTAGTATAGATCGCCAGCGGGGTTACAATGAGCAGTTCTTC
many	TRBD1	TRBJ1-2	TRBV5-1	CASSEGAYGYTF	TGCGCCAGCAGCGAGGGGGCCTATGGCTACACCTTC
-	TRBD2	TRBJ2-3	TRBV7-6	CASSLYPDGASGRSSTDTQYF	TGTGCCAGCAGCTTATATCCCGACGGGGCTAGCGGGAGATCTAGCACAGATACGCAGTATTTT
-	-	TRBJ2-6	TRBV12-3/TRBV12-4	CASSLSSGGANVLTF	TGTGCCAGCAGTCTATCCTCGGGGGGGGCCAACGTCCTGACTTTC
many	-	TRBJ2-3	TRBV10-2	CASSGWGTDTQYF	TGCGCCAGCAGTGGTTGGGGGACAGATACGCAGTATTTT
few	-	TRBJ2-7	TRBV2	CASSEGGSGYGYEQYF	TGTGCCAGCAGTGAAGGGGGCTCGGGTTACGGATACGAGCAGTACTTC
-	TRBD1	TRBJ1-2	TRBV6-1	CASSPWDRATYGYTF	TGTGCCAGCAGTCCCTGGGACAGGGCGACTTATGGCTACACCTTC
many	-	TRBJ2-1	TRBV7-2	CATDAPYSDEQFF	TGTGCCACCGATGCCCCATACAGCGATGAGCAGTTCTTC
-	TRBD2	TRBJ2-1	TRBV7-2	CASSLRPAGEPEQFF	TGTGCCAGCAGCTTACGGCCAGCGGGAGAACCCGAGCAGTTCTTC
few	-	TRBJ2-3	TRBV7-2	CASSFLSGVSSDTQYF	TGTGCCAGCAGCTTCCTTTCGGGAGTAAGCTCAGATACGCAGTATTTT
-	TRBD2	TRBJ2-7	TRBV20-1	CSATKTSGRTYEQYF	TGCAGTGCTACGAAGACTAGCGGGAGGACCTACGAGCAGTACTTC
many	-	TRBJ2-3	TRBV24-1	CATSDPQMDTQYF	TGTGCCACCAGTGATCCTCAGATGGATACGCAGTATTTT
many	-	TRBJ2-7	TRBV29-1	CSAVPTGFSDEQYF	TGCAGCGCCGTCCCTACAGGGTTTAGCGACGAGCAGTACTTC
many	-	TRBJ2-1	TRBV7-9	CASSASYNEQFF	TGTGCCAGCAGCGCCTCCTACAATGAGCAGTTCTTC
-	-	TRBJ1-6	TRBV7-9	CASSFGTNNSPLHF	TGTGCCAGCAGCTTTGGCACGAATAATTCACCCCTCCACTTT